The 5 T cell receptor beta chains below all came from one sample that was sequenced in a study of cytomegalovirus exposure and HLA in healthy donors. A multiplex PCR was run with 60 Vbeta primers and 13 Jbeta primers. TCRdb keeps only in-frame clones here, not all; method: immunoSEQ multiplex PCR. The top ten hold under 2.5% of the sample, which has some 130,000 clones, about 74% seen once. Sequencing was performed on PBMCs. Receptor source: a man between 25 and 39 years old in good health and CMV-seronegative.

The rearrangement links TRBV2 to TRBJ1-2; 11 bases are shared with TRBD1. Losses at the gene ends were 2 bases for V and 7 bases for J; bases not matched to a gene: 9. Germline V lookup: CDR1 SNHLY, CDR2 FYNNEI. The CDR3 consists of 16 residues. This CDR3 reads CASSEMLRDRGSGYTF. The DNA of the CDR3 is TGTGCCAGCAGTGAAATGCTTAGGGACAGGGGGTCTGGCTACACCTTC.

The CDR3 protein is CASIGSGRTGELFF. The CDR3 DNA sequence: TGTGCCAGCATCGGTAGCGGGAGAACCGGGGAGCTGTTTTTT. This chain joins TRBV2 and TRBJ2-2; 9 bases are shared with TRBD2. Germline CDR1 reads SNHLY; CDR2 reads FYNNEI. J lost 5 bases, V lost 7 bases, and 5 bases had no gene match. The CDR3 has 14 residues. Combining the CDR3 with reference TRBV2 and TRBJ2-2 gives the whole variable domain EPEVTQTPSHQVTQMGQEVILRCVPISNHLYFYWYRQILGQKVEFLVSFYNNEISEKSEIFDDQFSVERPDGSNFTLKIRSTKLEDSAMYFCASIGSGRTGELFFGEGSRLTVL.

The sample holds a few counts of this clone. The chain combines TRBV2 with TRBJ2-5; 10 positions agree with TRBD2. The CDR3 has 18 residues. V shed 3 bases, J shed 2 bases, and the junction held 12 bases outside the gene matches. CDR1 is SNHLY and CDR2 is FYNNEI in the germline V gene. This CDR3 is CASSEEASGRAPQETQYF. The CDR3 DNA follows: TGTGCCAGCAGTGAGGAGGCTAGCGGGAGAGCCCCGCAAGAGACCCAGTACTTC.

The chain joins TRBV19 to TRBJ1-5; TRBD1 matches at 8 bases. V was clipped by 10 bases and J by 0 bases; unmatched bases: 11. The germline gives CDR1 LNHDA, CDR2 SQIVND (reference sequence). The CDR3 covers 16 residues. Here the CDR3 reads CATYDRGPHSNQPQHF. Written as DNA, the CDR3 is TGTGCCACCTACGACAGGGGACCCCATAGCAATCAGCCCCAGCATTTT.

CDR3 sequence: CASRPGLAGNIQYF. The CDR3 bases are TGTGCCAGCAGGCCAGGACTAGCGGGAAACATTCAGTACTTC. The rearrangement links TRBV6-5 to TRBJ2-4, with 11 bases matching TRBD2. This CDR3 has 14 amino acids. V shed 6 bases, J shed 6 bases, and the junction held 4 bases outside the gene matches. Germline loops: CDR1 MNHEY, CDR2 SVGAGI.